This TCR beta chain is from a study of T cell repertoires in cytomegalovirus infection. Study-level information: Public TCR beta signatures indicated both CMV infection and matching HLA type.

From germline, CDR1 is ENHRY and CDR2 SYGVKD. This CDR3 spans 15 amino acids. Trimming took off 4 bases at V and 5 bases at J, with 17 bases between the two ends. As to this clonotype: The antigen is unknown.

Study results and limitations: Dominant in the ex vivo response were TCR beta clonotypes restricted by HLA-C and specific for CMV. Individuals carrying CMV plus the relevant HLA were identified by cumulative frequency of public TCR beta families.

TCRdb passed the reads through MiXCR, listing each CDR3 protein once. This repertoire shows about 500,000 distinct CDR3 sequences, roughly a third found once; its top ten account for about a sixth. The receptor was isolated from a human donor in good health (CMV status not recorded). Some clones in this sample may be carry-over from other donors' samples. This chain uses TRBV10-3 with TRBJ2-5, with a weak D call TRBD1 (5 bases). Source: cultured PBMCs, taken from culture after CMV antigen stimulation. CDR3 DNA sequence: TGTGCCATCAGTGGAACAGGTCCCCCTGGGGAGACCCAGTACTTC. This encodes CAISGTGPPGETQYF.